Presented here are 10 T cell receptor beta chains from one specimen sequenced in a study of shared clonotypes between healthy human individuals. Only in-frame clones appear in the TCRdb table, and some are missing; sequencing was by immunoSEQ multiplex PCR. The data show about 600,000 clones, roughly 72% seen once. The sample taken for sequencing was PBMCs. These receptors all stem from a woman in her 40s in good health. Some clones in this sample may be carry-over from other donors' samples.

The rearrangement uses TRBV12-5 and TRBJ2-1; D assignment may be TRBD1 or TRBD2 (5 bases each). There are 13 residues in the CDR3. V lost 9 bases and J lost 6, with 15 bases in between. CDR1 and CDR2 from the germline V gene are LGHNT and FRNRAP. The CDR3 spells CASGTQGSNEQFF. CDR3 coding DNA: TGTGCTAGCGGGACCCAGGGTTCCAATGAGCAGTTCTTC.

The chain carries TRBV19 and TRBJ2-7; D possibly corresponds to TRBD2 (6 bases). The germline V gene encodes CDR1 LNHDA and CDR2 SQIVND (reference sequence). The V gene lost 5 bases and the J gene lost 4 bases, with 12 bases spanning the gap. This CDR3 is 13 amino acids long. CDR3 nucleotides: TGTGCCAGTAGTTATAGCGGTTCTTACGAGCAGTACTTC. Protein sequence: CASSYSGSYEQYF.

CDR3 amino acids: CASSFPTRGPSSYEQYF. DNA for the CDR3: TGTGCCAGCAGCTTCCCAACCAGGGGCCCAAGCTCCTACGAGCAGTACTTC. V is TRBV7-9 and J is TRBJ2-5, with D possibly TRBD1 on 6 matching bases. The DNA end is more similar to TRBJ2-7, so the J call may be wrong. The CDR3 has 17 amino acids. CDR1 is SEHNR, CDR2 FQNEAQ, per germline (reference sequence).

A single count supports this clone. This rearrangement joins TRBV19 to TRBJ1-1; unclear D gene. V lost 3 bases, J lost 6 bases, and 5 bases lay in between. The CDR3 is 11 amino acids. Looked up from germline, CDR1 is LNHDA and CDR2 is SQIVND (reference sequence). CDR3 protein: CASSMSAEAFF. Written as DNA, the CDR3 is TGTGCCAGTAGTATGTCGGCTGAAGCTTTCTTT. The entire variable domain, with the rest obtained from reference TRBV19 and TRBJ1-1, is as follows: DGGITQSPKYLFRKEGQNVTLSCEQNLNHDAMYWYRQDPGQGLRLIYYSQIVNDFQKGDIAEGYSVSREKKESFPLTVTSAQKNPTAFYLCASSMSAEAFFGQGTRLTVV.

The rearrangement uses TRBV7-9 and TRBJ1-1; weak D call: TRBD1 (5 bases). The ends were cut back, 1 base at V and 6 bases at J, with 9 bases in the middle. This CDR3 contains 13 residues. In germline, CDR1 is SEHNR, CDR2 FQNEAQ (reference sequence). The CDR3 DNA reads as TGTGCCAGCAGCTTAGAGGGGCCCGCTGAAGCTTTCTTT. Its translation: CASSLEGPAEAFF. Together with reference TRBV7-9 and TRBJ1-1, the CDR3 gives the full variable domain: DTGVSQNPRHKITKRGQNVTFRCDPISEHNRLYWYRQTLGQGPEFLTYFQNEAQLEKSRLLSDRFSAERPKGSFSTLEIQRTEQGDSAMYLCASSLEGPAEAFFGQGTRLTVV.

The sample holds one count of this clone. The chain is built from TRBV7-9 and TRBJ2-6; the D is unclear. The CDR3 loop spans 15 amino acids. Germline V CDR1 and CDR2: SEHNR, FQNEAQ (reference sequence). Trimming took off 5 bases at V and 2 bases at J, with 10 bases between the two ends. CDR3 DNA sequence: TGTGCCAGCAGCCTCAACAGTGCTGGGGCCAACGTCCTGACTTTC. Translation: CASSLNSAGANVLTF. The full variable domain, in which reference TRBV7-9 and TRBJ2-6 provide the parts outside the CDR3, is DTGVSQNPRHKITKRGQNVTFRCDPISEHNRLYWYRQTLGQGPEFLTYFQNEAQLEKSRLLSDRFSAERPKGSFSTLEIQRTEQGDSAMYLCASSLNSAGANVLTFGAGSRLTVL.

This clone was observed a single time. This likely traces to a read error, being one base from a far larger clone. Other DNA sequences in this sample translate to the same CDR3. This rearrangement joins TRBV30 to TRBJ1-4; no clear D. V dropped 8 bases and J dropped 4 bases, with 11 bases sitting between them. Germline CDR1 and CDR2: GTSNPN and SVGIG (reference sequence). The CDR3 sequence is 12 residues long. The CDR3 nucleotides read TGTGCCCGACAAGAGAATAATGAAAAACTGTTTTTT. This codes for CARQENNEKLFF.

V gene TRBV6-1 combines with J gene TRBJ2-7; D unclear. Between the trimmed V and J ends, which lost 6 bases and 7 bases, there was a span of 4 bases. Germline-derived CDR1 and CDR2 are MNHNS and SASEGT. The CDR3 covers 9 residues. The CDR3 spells CASSPEQYF. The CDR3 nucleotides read TGTGCCAGCAGCCCTGAGCAGTACTTC.

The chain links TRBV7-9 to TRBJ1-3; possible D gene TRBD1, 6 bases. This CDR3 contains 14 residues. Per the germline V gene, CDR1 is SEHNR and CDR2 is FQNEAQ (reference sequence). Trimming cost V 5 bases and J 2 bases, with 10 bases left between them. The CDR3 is CASSRTVTGNTIYF. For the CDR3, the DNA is TGTGCCAGCAGCCGGACAGTAACTGGAAACACCATATATTTT. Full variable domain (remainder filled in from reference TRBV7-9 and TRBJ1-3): DTGVSQNPRHKITKRGQNVTFRCDPISEHNRLYWYRQTLGQGPEFLTYFQNEAQLEKSRLLSDRFSAERPKGSFSTLEIQRTEQGDSAMYLCASSRTVTGNTIYFGEGSWLTVV.

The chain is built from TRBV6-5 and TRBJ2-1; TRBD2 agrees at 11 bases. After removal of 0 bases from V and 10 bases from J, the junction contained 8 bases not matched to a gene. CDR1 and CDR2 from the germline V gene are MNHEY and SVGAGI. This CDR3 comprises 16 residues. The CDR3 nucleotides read TGTGCCAGCAGTTACTCGAGAGGCGTAGCGGGAGGGGAGCAGTTCTTC. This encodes CASSYSRGVAGGEQFF.